This T cell receptor beta chain was found in a study of lymphopenia after photon versus proton radiotherapy. Worth noting for this clone: Its antigen is not identified.

Study results and limitations: Relative stability marked proton patients; photon patients lost diversity and naive cells. After lymphocyte nadir, photon-treated repertoires showed oligoclonal expansion, especially CD8+ Temra.

The CDR3 consists of 17 residues. V was shortened by 0 bases and J by 4 bases, with 16 bases between the two germline ends. The germline V gene encodes CDR1 SGHRS and CDR2 YFSETQ. The method was immunoSEQ multiplex PCR; TCRdb's version includes in-frame clones alone and lacks a portion of them. This table has 70,000 or so clones, around 93% appearing once. The chain links TRBV5-1 to TRBJ1-4; D might be TRBD1 (6 bases). This clonotype was obtained from a woman aged 40 to 50 with cholangiocarcinoma. The sequencing here drew on peripheral blood, taken from a patient treated with photon-based radiotherapy. CDR3 loop: CASSLEAPGAYNEKLFF. The CDR3 region has the DNA TGCGCCAGCAGCTTGGAGGCACCGGGGGCTTATAATGAAAAACTGTTTTTT.